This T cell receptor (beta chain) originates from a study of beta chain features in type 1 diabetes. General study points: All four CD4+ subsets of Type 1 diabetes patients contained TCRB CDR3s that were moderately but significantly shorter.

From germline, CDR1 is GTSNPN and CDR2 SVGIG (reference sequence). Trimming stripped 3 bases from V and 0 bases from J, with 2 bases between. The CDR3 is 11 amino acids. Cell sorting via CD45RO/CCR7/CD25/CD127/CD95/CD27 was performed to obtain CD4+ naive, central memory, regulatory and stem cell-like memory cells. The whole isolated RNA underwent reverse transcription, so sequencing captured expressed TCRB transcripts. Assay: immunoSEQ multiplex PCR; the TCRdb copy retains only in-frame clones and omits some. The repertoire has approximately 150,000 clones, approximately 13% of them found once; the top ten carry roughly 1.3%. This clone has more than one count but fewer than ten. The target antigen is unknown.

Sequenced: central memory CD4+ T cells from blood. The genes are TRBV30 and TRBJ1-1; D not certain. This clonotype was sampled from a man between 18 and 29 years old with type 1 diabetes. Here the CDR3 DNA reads TGTGCCTGGAGGGTGAACACTGAAGCTTTCTTT. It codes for CAWRVNTEAFF.